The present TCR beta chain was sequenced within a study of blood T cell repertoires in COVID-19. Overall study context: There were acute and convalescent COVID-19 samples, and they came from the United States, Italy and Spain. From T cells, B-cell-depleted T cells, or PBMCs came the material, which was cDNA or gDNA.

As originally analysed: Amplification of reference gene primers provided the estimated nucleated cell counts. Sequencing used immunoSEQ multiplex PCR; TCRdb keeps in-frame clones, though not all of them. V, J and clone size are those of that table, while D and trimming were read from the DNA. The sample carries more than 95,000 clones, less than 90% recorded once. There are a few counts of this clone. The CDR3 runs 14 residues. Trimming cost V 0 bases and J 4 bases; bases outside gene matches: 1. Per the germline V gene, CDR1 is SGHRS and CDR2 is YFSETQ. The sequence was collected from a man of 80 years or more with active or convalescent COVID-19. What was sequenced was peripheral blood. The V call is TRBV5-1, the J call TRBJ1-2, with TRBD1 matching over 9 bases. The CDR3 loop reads CASSLGTGAYGYTF. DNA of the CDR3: TGCGCCAGCAGCTTGGGGACAGGGGCCTATGGCTACACCTTC.